The 30 T cell receptor beta chains given below trace back to one sample, sequenced in a study of blood T cell repertoires in COVID-19. Some clones are missing from TCRdb's copy, which holds only in-frame ones; the method was immunoSEQ multiplex PCR. This sample yields around 100,000 clones, of which 70% to 90% are seen a single time; approximately 5.1% belongs to the top ten. Sample: peripheral blood. The receptors stem from a human donor in a cohort sampled during active COVID-19.

The chain uses TRBV4-1 and TRBJ2-1; D may be TRBD1 (5 bases). The germline V and J ends were trimmed by 6 bases and 8 bases, with 20 bases remaining between them. From germline, CDR1 is MGHRA and CDR2 YSYEKL. This CDR3 spans 15 amino acids. For the CDR3, the DNA is TGCGCCAGCAGTCGGACGGCAGGGCCGGACCATGAGCAGTTCTTC. Encoded protein: CASSRTAGPDHEQFF.

This sequence joins TRBV9 and TRBJ1-1; D gene unclear. The V end lost 3 bases, the J end lost 1 base, and 7 bases lay between the germline ends. The length of the CDR3 is 13 residues. CDR1 is SGDLS, CDR2 YYNGEE, per germline. The CDR3 loop reads CASSAHANTEAFF. Written as DNA, the CDR3 is TGTGCCAGCAGCGCACACGCGAACACTGAAGCTTTCTTT. The variable domain in full, completed from reference TRBV9 and TRBJ1-1, reads DSGVTQTPKHLITATGQRVTLRCSPRSGDLSVYWYQQSLDQGLQFLIQYYNGEERAKGNILERFSAQQFPDLHSELNLSSLELGDSALYFCASSAHANTEAFFGQGTRLTVV.

The J gene is TRBJ1-3, the V gene TRBV3-1 (or the pseudogene TRBV3-2); 7 nucleotides line up with TRBD1. CDR1 and CDR2 from the germline V gene are LGHDT and YNNKEL (reference sequence). J lost 0 bases, V lost 5 bases, and 7 bases had no gene match. This CDR3 is 16 amino acids long. As DNA, the CDR3 is TGTGCCAGCAGCTCGACCAGGGGGTACTCTGGAAACACCATATATTTT. This codes for CASSSTRGYSGNTIYF.

The V call is TRBV27, the J call TRBJ2-1; the match to TRBD2 covers 8 bases. Germline lookup yields CDR1 MNHEY and CDR2 SMNVEV (reference sequence). CDR3 length: 14 amino acids. The ends lost 2 bases at V and 8 bases at J; junction bases unmatched: 5. The CDR3 loop is CASSLGAGVYEQFF. Here the CDR3 DNA reads TGTGCCAGCAGTTTAGGAGCGGGAGTCTATGAGCAGTTCTTC.

About this clone: A read error may produce the germline difference seen at one junction end. The CDR3 DNA sequence: TGTGCCAGCATTTACAGGGGCGCGTTCCACGAGCAGTACTTC. Residues: CASIYRGAFHEQYF. This chain joins TRBV6-5 and TRBJ2-7, with 7 positions matching TRBD1. The CDR3 runs 14 residues. The germline gives CDR1 MNHEY, CDR2 SVGAGI.

The V gene is TRBV28, the J gene TRBJ1-1; TRBD1 agrees at 7 bases. The CDR3 runs to 16 residues. From germline, CDR1 is MDHEN and CDR2 SYDVKM. The V and J ends lost 5 bases and 6 bases, in that order; junction bases with no gene match: 15. The CDR3: CASSPPRTGGKPEAFF. Written as DNA, the CDR3 is TGTGCCAGCAGTCCCCCCCGGACAGGAGGAAAACCTGAAGCTTTCTTT.

This clone has more than one count but fewer than ten. This sequence joins TRBV7-8 and TRBJ1-5; a weak D match, TRBD1 (5 bases). Germline CDR1 and CDR2: SGHVS and FQNEAQ. CDR3 length equals 14 residues. The V gene lost 6 bases and the J gene lost 3 bases, with 12 bases spanning the gap. The CDR3 is CASRAQGFNQPQHF. As DNA, the CDR3 is TGTGCCAGCAGGGCGCAGGGATTCAATCAGCCCCAGCATTTT.

This chain connects TRBV7-8 to TRBJ2-5, with 7 bases fitting TRBD2. V dropped 5 bases and J dropped 6; count of bases not matched to a gene: 6. Germline loops: CDR1 SGHVS, CDR2 FQNEAQ. This CDR3 region has 13 residues. CDR3 in amino acids: CASSLGEGQTQYF. The CDR3 DNA is TGTGCCAGCAGCCTAGGGGAGGGTCAGACCCAGTACTTC.

The chain couples TRBV6-2 or TRBV6-3 to TRBJ2-2, with 7 bases identical to TRBD1. Looked up from germline, CDR1 is MNHEY and CDR2 is SVGEGT. Trimming removed 6 bases from V and 7 bases from J; junction bases left unmatched: 17. There are 17 residues in the CDR3. CDR3 loop: CASSPRRRQGSHGELFF. The CDR3 region has the DNA TGTGCCAGCAGCCCTAGACGCCGACAGGGTAGTCACGGGGAGCTGTTTTTT.

This chain joins TRBV6-1 and TRBJ2-2, with 7 bases identical to TRBD1. From germline, CDR1 is MNHNS and CDR2 SASEGT. The CDR3 sequence is 16 residues long. With V trimmed by 4 bases and J by 0 bases, 5 bases remained unmatched. Written as DNA, the CDR3 is TGTGCCAGCAGTGGAAGGGACAGAACGAACACCGGGGAGCTGTTTTTT. Residues: CASSGRDRTNTGELFF.

V is TRBV4-2 and J is TRBJ1-2; D unresolved. Germline V gene sequence: CDR1 LGHNA, CDR2 YNFKEQ. The CDR3 consists of 13 residues. The ends were cut back, 1 base at V and 8 bases at J, with 11 bases in the middle. The CDR3 region is CASSQGLVEGYTF. CDR3 sequence (DNA): TGTGCCAGCAGCCAAGGTCTCGTGGAGGGCTACACCTTC.

Here the CDR3 reads CASSTQSGEKLFF. CDR3 sequence (DNA): TGTGCCAGTTCGACGCAATCGGGTGAAAAACTGTTTTTT. The J gene is TRBJ1-4, the V gene TRBV2, with D unresolved. Germline V gives CDR1 SNHLY, CDR2 FYNNEI. The CDR3 is 13 residues long. Between the trimmed V and J ends, which lost 9 bases and 7 bases, there was a span of 15 bases.

The genes are TRBV28 and TRBJ1-6; possibly TRBD1 for D (6 bases). The CDR3 has 16 residues. V was clipped by 6 bases and J by 3 bases, with 15 bases between them. Germline V gene data show CDR1 as MDHEN and CDR2 as SYDVKM. CDR3 sequence (DNA): TGTGCCAGCAGAAACTGGGCAGGGGTCTATAATTCACCCCTCCACTTT. It specifies CASRNWAGVYNSPLHF.

The chain employs TRBV5-1 and TRBJ1-3, with 7 positions matching TRBD1. Unmatched junction bases numbered 8, after V lost 0 bases and J lost 8 bases. CDR1 is SGHRS, CDR2 YFSETQ, per germline. The CDR3 spans 15 residues. The CDR3, as DNA: TGCGCCAGCAGCTTGGGACAGGGTAGAGGTGACACCATATATTTT. This gives the protein CASSLGQGRGDTIYF.

This chain uses TRBV19 with TRBJ2-3; the D gene is possibly TRBD1 (5 bases). Germline values: CDR1 LNHDA, CDR2 SQIVND (reference sequence). V dropped 8 bases and J dropped 2 bases, with 17 bases sitting between them. The CDR3 is 15 residues long. CDR3 nucleotides: TGTGCCAGTTCCGACAGACCTACCCCCACAGATACGCAGTATTTT. Translated, it gives CASSDRPTPTDTQYF.

The rearrangement links TRBV3-1 (or the pseudogene TRBV3-2) to TRBJ1-5; D uncertain. Trimming took off 2 bases at V and 7 bases at J, with 9 bases between the two ends. The CDR3 sequence is 13 residues long. CDR1 and CDR2 from the germline V gene are LGHDT and YNNKEL (reference sequence). This CDR3 reads CASSQIPGQPQHF. The CDR3 nucleotides read TGTGCCAGCAGCCAAATTCCAGGACAGCCCCAGCATTTT.

J is TRBJ1-4 and V is TRBV4-1; unclear D gene. The CDR3 length is 12 residues. Trimming cost V 1 base and J 7 bases, with 4 bases left between them. Germline V gene data show CDR1 as MGHRA and CDR2 as YSYEKL. DNA for the CDR3: TGCGCCAGCAGCCAAGCTCGTGAAAAACTGTTTTTT. It yields the protein CASSQAREKLFF.

This chain connects TRBV29-1 to TRBJ2-7, with 10 bases aligning to TRBD1. V dropped 8 bases and J dropped 6; count of bases not matched to a gene: 13. CDR1 SQVTM and CDR2 ANQGSEA come from the germline V gene. The CDR3 is 14 amino acids. The CDR3 sequence is CSFSNRQGAGEQYF. In DNA form, the CDR3 reads TGCAGCTTTTCGAATCGACAGGGGGCGGGCGAGCAGTACTTC.

The gene calls are TRBV9 and TRBJ2-1, with a weak D call TRBD2 (6 bases). V was shortened by 1 base and J by 10 bases, with 18 bases between the two germline ends. CDR3 length: 15 amino acids. In germline, CDR1 is SGDLS, CDR2 YYNGEE. The CDR3: CASSVSGLPVWEQFF. CDR3 coding DNA: TGTGCCAGCAGCGTATCGGGACTTCCTGTATGGGAGCAGTTCTTC. Full variable domain (rest looked up from reference TRBV9 and TRBJ2-1): DSGVTQTPKHLITATGQRVTLRCSPRSGDLSVYWYQQSLDQGLQFLIQYYNGEERAKGNILERFSAQQFPDLHSELNLSSLELGDSALYFCASSVSGLPVWEQFFGPGTRLTVL.

This clone was observed a handful of times. The V gene is TRBV7-9, the J gene TRBJ2-1, with D uncertain. Germline loops: CDR1 SEHNR, CDR2 FQNEAQ (reference sequence). The V and J ends lost 1 base and 4 bases respectively, with 11 bases between them. There are 15 residues in the CDR3. CDR3: CASSLVASRYNEQFF. DNA for the CDR3: TGTGCCAGCAGCTTAGTAGCCTCACGATACAATGAGCAGTTCTTC.

The rearrangement joins TRBV2 to TRBJ1-3; TRBD1 might be the D (6 bases). V was trimmed by 2 bases and J by 0 bases, leaving 23 bases between them. Per the germline V gene, CDR1 is SNHLY and CDR2 is FYNNEI. The CDR3 is made up of 20 amino acids. Here the CDR3 DNA reads TGTGCCAGCAGTGAAATCGGAGGACAGTTTTCTACCTCCTCTGGAAACACCATATATTTT. Its translation: CASSEIGGQFSTSSGNTIYF.

CDR3 in amino acids: CASSFGLAGEPSYEQYF. In DNA form, the CDR3 reads TGTGCCAGCAGCTTCGGACTAGCGGGGGAACCATCCTACGAGCAGTACTTC. The J gene is TRBJ2-7, the V gene TRBV3-1 (or the pseudogene TRBV3-2), with 13 bases lining up with TRBD2. After removal of 5 bases from V and 1 base from J, the junction contained 8 bases not matched to a gene. Germline V lookup: CDR1 LGHDT, CDR2 YNNKEL (reference sequence). The CDR3 is 17 amino acids.

The chain is built from TRBV15 and TRBJ2-7; D is unclear. The V end was cut by 0 bases, the J end by 1 base, with 7 bases between. The CDR3 is 14 amino acids. CDR1 is LNHNV and CDR2 is YYDKDF in the germline V gene (reference sequence). CDR3 amino acids: CATSRDARSYEQYF. DNA for the CDR3: TGTGCCACCAGCAGAGATGCCAGATCCTACGAGCAGTACTTC.

J is TRBJ2-1 and V is TRBV6-6, with D possibly TRBD1 on 5 matching bases. The CDR3 is 15 amino acids. Germline V gene sequence: CDR1 MNHNY, CDR2 SVGAGI (reference sequence). Trimming stripped 6 bases from V and 4 bases from J, with 16 bases between. CDR3 sequence: CASSSQDEYYNEQFF. In nucleotides, the CDR3 is TGTGCCAGCAGCTCACAGGATGAATATTACAATGAGCAGTTCTTC.

The V call is TRBV28, the J call TRBJ1-1; TRBD1 aligns across 9 bases. The junction had 10 bases not matched to a gene; V was cut back by 1 base and J by 4 bases. Germline CDR1 is MDHEN and CDR2 is SYDVKM. CDR3 length: 17 residues. The CDR3 region is CASSLFFGGQGLTEAFF. The CDR3 DNA reads as TGTGCCAGCAGTTTATTTTTCGGTGGACAGGGGCTCACTGAAGCTTTCTTT.

V and J are TRBV7-9 and TRBJ2-1; D is possibly TRBD2 (5 bases). Trimming removed 5 bases at V and 1 base at J, with 15 bases between. Germline values: CDR1 SEHNR, CDR2 FQNEAQ (reference sequence). CDR3 length: 16 residues. CDR3 coding DNA: TGTGCCAGCAGCCCCCCGCGGGCCCCATCCTACAATGAGCAGTTCTTC. Translation gives CASSPPRAPSYNEQFF.

The V gene is TRBV28, the J gene TRBJ1-4, with 7 nucleotides matching TRBD1. V lost 4 bases to trimming and J lost 7 bases; unmatched junction nucleotides: 6. The CDR3 runs 14 residues. Germline V gene lookup returns CDR1 MDHEN and CDR2 SYDVKM. CDR3 in DNA: TGTGCCAGCAGTTGGGACAGTTTAGTTGAAAAACTGTTTTTT. The encoded protein is CASSWDSLVEKLFF.

The chain is built from TRBV5-5 and TRBJ1-1; D is undetermined. Germline loops: CDR1 SGHKS, CDR2 YYEKEE (reference sequence). Trimming took 3 bases from V and 4 from J, leaving 13 bases between them. CDR3 length: 14 residues. The CDR3 reads CASSWSLAGTEAFF. CDR3 DNA sequence: TGTGCCAGCAGCTGGTCTCTGGCAGGCACTGAAGCTTTCTTT. Full variable domain (remainder filled in from reference TRBV5-5 and TRBJ1-1): DAGVTQSPTHLIKTRGQQVTLRCSPISGHKSVSWYQQVLGQGPQFIFQYYEKEERGRGNFPDRFSARQFPNYSSELNVNALLLGDSALYLCASSWSLAGTEAFFGQGTRLTVV.

The rearrangement links TRBV4-1 to TRBJ2-3, with 12 bases identical to TRBD2. This CDR3 has 16 amino acids. V dropped 4 bases and J dropped 5; count of bases not matched to a gene: 7. Germline V lookup: CDR1 MGHRA, CDR2 YSYEKL. The CDR3 loop reads CASSPRLAGDKDTQYF. The CDR3 DNA reads as TGCGCCAGCAGCCCCCGACTAGCGGGGGATAAAGATACGCAGTATTTT.

This clone was seen only once. The V and J genes are TRBV5-1 and TRBJ1-1, with 7 nucleotides matching TRBD1. CDR3 size: 13 residues. Germline trimming cut 7 bases from V and 6 bases from J; bases unmatched to any gene: 9. Germline assignment: CDR1 SGHRS and CDR2 YFSETQ. Here the CDR3 reads CASGTGDRAEAFF. DNA for the CDR3: TGCGCCAGCGGAACAGGGGATCGGGCTGAAGCTTTCTTT.